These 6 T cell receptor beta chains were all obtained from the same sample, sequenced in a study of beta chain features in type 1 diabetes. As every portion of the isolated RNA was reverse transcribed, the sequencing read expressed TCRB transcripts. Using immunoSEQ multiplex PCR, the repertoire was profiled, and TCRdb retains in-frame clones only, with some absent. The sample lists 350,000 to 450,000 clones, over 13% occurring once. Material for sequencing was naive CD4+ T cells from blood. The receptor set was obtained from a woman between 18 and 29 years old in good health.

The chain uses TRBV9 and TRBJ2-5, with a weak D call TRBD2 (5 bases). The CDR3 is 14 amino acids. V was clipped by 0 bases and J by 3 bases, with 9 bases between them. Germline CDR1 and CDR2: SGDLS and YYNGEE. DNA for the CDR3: TGTGCCAGCAGCGTAGCTTCGGGGAAAGAGACCCAGTACTTC. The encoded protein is CASSVASGKETQYF. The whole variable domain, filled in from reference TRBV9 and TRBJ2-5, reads DSGVTQTPKHLITATGQRVTLRCSPRSGDLSVYWYQQSLDQGLQFLIQYYNGEERAKGNILERFSAQQFPDLHSELNLSSLELGDSALYFCASSVASGKETQYFGPGTRLLVL.

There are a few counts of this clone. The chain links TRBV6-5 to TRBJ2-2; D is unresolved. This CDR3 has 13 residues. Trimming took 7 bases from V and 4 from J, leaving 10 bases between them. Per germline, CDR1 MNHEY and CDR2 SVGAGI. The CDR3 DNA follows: TGTGCCAGCAAAACAGCCTCCACCGGGGAGCTGTTTTTT. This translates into CASKTASTGELFF.

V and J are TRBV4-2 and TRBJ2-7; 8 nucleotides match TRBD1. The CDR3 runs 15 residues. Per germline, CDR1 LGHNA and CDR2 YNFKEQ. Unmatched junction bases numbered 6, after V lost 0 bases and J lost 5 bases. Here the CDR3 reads CASSQEIDRGDEQYF. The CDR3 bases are TGTGCCAGCAGCCAAGAAATAGACAGGGGAGACGAGCAGTACTTC.

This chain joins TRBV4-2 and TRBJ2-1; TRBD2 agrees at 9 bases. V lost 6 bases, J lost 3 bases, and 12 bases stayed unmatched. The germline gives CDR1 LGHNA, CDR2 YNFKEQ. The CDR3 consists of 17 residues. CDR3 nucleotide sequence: TGTGCCAGCAGTCCTATAGAGACTAGCGGCTTCTACAATGAGCAGTTCTTC. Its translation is CASSPIETSGFYNEQFF.

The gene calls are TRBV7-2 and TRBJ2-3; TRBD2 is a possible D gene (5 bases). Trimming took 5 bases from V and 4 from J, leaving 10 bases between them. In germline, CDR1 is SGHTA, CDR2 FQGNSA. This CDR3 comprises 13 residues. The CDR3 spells CASSPPGADTQYF. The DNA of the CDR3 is TGTGCCAGCAGCCCCCCCGGGGCAGATACGCAGTATTTT.

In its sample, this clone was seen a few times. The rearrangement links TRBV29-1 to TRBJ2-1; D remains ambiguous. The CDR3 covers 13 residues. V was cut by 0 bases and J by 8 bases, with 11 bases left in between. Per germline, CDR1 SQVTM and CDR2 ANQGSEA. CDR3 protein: CSVEDFSRDEQFF. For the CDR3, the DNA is TGCAGCGTTGAAGACTTTTCCCGGGATGAGCAGTTCTTC.